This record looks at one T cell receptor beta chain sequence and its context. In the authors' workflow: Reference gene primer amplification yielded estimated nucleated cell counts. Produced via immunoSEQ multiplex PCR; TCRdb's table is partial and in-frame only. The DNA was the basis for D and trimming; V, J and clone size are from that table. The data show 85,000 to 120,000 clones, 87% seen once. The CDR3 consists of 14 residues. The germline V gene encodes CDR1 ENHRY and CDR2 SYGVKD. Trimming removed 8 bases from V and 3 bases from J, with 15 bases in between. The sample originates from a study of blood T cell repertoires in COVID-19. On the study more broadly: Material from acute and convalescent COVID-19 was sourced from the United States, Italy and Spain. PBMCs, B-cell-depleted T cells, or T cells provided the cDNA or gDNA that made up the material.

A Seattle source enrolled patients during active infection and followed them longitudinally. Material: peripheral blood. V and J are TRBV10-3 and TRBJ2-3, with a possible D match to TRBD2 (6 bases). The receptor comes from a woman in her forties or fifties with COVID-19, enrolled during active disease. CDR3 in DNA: TGTGCCATCGGGGGACCCGGAGGGACAGATACGCAGTATTTT. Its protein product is CAIGGPGGTDTQYF.